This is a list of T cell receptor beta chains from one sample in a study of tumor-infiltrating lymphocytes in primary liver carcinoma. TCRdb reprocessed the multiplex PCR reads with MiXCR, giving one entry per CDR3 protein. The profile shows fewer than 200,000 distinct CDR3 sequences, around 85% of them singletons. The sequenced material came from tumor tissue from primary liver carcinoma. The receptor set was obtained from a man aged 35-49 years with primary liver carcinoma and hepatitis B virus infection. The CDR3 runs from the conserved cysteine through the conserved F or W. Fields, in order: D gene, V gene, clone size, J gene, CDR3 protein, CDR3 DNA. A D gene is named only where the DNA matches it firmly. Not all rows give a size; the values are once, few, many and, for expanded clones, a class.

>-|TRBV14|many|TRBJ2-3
CASSQTTDTQYF
TGTGCCAGCAGCCAAACCACAGATACGCAGTATTTT
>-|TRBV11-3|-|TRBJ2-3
CASSPGTLRSGTDTQFF
TGTGCCAGCAGCCCCGGGACCTTGAGAAGTGGCACAGATACGCAGTTTTTT
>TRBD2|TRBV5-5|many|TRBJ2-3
CASSLLAAGGGDTQYF
TGTGCCAGCAGCCTCTTAGCAGCGGGAGGGGGGGATACGCAGTATTTT
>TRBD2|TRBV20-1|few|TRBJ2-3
CSVSGRGDTQYF
TGCAGTGTTAGCGGGAGAGGGGATACGCAGTATTTT
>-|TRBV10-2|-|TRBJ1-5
CASNQDISNQPQLF
TGCGCCAGCAATCAAGACATTAGCAATCAGCCTCAGCTTTTT
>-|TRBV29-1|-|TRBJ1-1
CSVDGDPKEAFF
TGCAGCGTTGACGGGGATCCCAAGGAGGCTTTCTTT
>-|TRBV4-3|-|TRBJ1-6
CASRSWDKGRNSPLHF
TGCGCCAGCAGGTCCTGGGACAAGGGTAGGAATTCACCCCTCCACTTT
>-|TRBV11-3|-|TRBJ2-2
CQPFTVELFF
TGCCAGCCCTTCACCGTGGAGCTGTTTTTT
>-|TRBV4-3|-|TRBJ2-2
CASYQDWYGELFF
TGCGCCAGCTACCAAGATTGGTACGGGGAGCTGTTTTTT
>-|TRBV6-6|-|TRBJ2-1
CTSSRGRNGQNFYEQFF
TGTACCAGCAGCCGAGGCAGAAACGGACAGAATTTCTACGAGCAGTTCTTC
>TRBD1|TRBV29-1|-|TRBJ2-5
CSVGNGQGQETRYF
TGCAGCGTCGGCAACGGACAGGGCCAAGAGACCCGGTACTTC
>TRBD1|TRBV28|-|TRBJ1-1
CASRSPATGAAFF
TGTGCCAGTAGGTCACCGGCTACAGGGGCAGCTTTCTTT
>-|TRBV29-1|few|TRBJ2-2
CSVLGPGPTGEPFF
TGCAGCGTCCTTGGTCCGGGACCCACCGGGGAGCCGTTCTTT
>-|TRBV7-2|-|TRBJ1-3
CARGAARNGNTIYF
TGTGCCAGAGGGGCCGCTCGTAATGGAAACACCATATATTTT
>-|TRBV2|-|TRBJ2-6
CVSSETAFGANVLTF
TGTGTCAGCAGTGAAACGGCTTTTGGGGCCAACGTCCTGACTTTC
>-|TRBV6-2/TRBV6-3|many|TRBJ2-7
CASSLMRGHYEQYF
TGTGCCAGCTCTCTAATGCGGGGTCACTACGAGCAGTACTTC
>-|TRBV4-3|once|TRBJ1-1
CTSSRYMITEAFF
TGCACCAGCAGCCGATACATGATCACTGAAGCTTTCTTT
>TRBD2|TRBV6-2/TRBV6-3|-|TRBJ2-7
CASSYLTSAYEQYF
TGTGCCAGCAGTTACTTGACTAGCGCATACGAGCAATACTTC
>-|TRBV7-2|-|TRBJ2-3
CASSLSTRSTDTQYF
TGTGCCAGCAGCTTATCAACAAGGTCCACAGATACGCAGTATTTT
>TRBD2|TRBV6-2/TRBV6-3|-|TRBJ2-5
CASSWTSVNGETQYF
TGTGCCAGCAGTTGGACTAGCGTGAATGGAGAGACCCAGTACTTC
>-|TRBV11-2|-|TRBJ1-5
CVSSLRGDQPQRF
TGTGTCAGCAGCTTAAGGGGCGATCAGCCCCAGCGATTT
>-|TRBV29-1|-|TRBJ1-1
CSGGDSLNSGAFF
TGCAGCGGGGGAGACAGCCTGAACAGTGGAGCTTTCTTT
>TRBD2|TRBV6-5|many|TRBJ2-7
CASSWTSGSSYEQYF
TGTGCCAGCAGTTGGACTAGCGGGAGCTCCTACGAGCAGTACTTC
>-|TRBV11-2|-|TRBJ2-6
CATQRPRSRVNVLSF
TGTGCCACCCAGCGGCCGCGCTCTAGGGTCAACGTCCTGAGTTTC
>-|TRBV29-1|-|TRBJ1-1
CSVEKRQLVSEAFF
TGCAGCGTTGAAAAACGTCAGTTAGTTTCTGAAGCTTTCTTT
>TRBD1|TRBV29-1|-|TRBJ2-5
CSVEHRGRENQYF
TGCAGTGTTGAACACAGGGGGCGAGAGAACCAGTACTTC
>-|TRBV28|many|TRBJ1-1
CASSSSTRDAFF
TGTGCCAGCAGTTCCTCGACGCGGGACGCTTTCTTT
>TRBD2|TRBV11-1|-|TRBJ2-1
CVRSAGGPNEKFF
TGTGTCAGAAGCGCGGGAGGGCCGAATGAGAAATTCTTC
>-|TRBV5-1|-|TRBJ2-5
CASSLGALTGVTQYF
TGCGCCAGCAGCTTGGGGGCCCTGACGGGGGTGACCCAGTACTTC
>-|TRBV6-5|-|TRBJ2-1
CASSYSKAAGPSYNERFF
TGTGCCAGCAGTTACTCCAAGGCGGCGGGGCCCTCTTACAATGAGCGGTTCTTC
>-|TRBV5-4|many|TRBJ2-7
CASSLGTDTYEQYF
TGTGCCAGCAGCTTGGGGACAGACACCTACGAGCAGTACTTC
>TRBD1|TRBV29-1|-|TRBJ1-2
CSVEKSQGDREYGYTF
TGCAGTGTTGAAAAAAGTCAGGGGGACAGGGAGTATGGTTACACCTTC
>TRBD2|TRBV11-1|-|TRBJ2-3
CASSIAGGGTDTQYF
TGTGCCAGCAGCATAGCGGGAGGTGGCACAGATACGCAGTATTTT
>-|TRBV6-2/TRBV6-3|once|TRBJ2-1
CASSHGAGADAQFF
TGTGCCAGCAGCCACGGTGCGGGGGCCGATGCGCAGTTCTTC
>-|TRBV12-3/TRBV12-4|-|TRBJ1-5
CTSSLTRYQPQHF
TGTACCAGTAGCTTAACTCGGTATCAGCCCCAGCATTTT
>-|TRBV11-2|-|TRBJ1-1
CASNIEWGGEAFF
TGTGCCAGCAACATAGAATGGGGGGGTGAAGCTTTCTTT
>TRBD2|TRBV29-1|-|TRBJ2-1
CSVRGSSGNQFF
TGCAGCGTGAGAGGGAGTAGCGGGAACCAGTTCTTC
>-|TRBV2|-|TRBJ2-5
CASSVLLETQYF
TGTGCCAGCAGTGTCCTACTAGAGACCCAGTACTTC
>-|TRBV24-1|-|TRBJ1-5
CATSDRRNIGQPQHF
TGTGCCACCAGTGATCGACGCAACATAGGTCAGCCCCAGCATTTT
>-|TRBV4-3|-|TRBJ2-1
CASSPHGISWSNEQFF
TGCGCCAGCAGCCCCCACGGGATTAGCTGGAGTAATGAGCAGTTCTTC
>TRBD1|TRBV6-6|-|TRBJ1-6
CASSATGVSPLQF
TGTGCCAGCAGTGCGACAGGGGTTTCGCCCCTCCAGTTT
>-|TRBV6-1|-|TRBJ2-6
CAGTGIGGAGANVLTF
TGTGCCGGTACCGGGATAGGTGGTGCTGGGGCCAACGTCCTGACTTTC
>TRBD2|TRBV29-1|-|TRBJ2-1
CSVVGLAGSAYKEQFF
TGCAGCGTCGTCGGACTAGCGGGTTCGGCCTACAAAGAGCAGTTCTTC
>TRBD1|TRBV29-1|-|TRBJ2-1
CSAWTGGYNEQFF
TGCAGCGCTTGGACAGGGGGATATAATGAGCAGTTCTTC
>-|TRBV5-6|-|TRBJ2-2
CVSSLWGRTTGELFF
TGTGTCAGCAGCTTGTGGGGCAGAACCACCGGGGAGCTGTTTTTT
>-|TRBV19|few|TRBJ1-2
CASSPGSGVSYTF
TGTGCCAGTAGTCCTGGGTCGGGAGTGAGCTACACCTTC
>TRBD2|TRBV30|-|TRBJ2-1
CAWSHSGNDEQFF
TGTGCCTGGAGTCACAGCGGGAACGATGAACAATTCTTC
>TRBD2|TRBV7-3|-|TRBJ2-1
CASSLNLAGGPPYNEQFF
TGTGCCAGCAGCTTAAACCTAGCGGGAGGGCCTCCCTACAATGAGCAGTTCTTC
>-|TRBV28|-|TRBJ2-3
CASSPSPGTDTQYF
TGTGCCAGCAGTCCCTCCCCCGGAACGGATACGCAGTATTTT